Shown below are 8 T cell receptor beta chains from a single sample sequenced in a study of blood T cell repertoires in acute mononucleosis. The time point is: acute infectious mononucleosis, at clinical presentation within 2 weeks of symptom onset (visit 1). Assay: immunoSEQ multiplex PCR; the TCRdb copy retains only in-frame clones and omits some. The sample contains around 2,200 clones, around 29% of which appear only once. This material consisted of EBV YVL epitope tetramer+ CD8+ T cells sorted from PBMCs, taken during acute infectious mononucleosis. Noted subset: CD8 T cells binding a tetramer with EBV BRLF1 109-117 peptide (YVL-BR). The receptors were sampled from a woman aged 18-29 years with infectious mononucleosis caused by EBV.

This clone was seen more than once but under ten times. At one boundary the junction diverges from the germline segment, which might be a read error. J is TRBJ1-1 and V is TRBV27; 7 positions agree with TRBD1. Looked up from germline, CDR1 is MNHEY and CDR2 is SMNVEV (reference sequence). The CDR3 is 16 amino acids. CDR3 sequence: CACSFLGQTMNTDAFF. The CDR3 DNA follows: TGTGCCTGCAGTTTTCTGGGACAGACTATGAACACTGATGCTTTCTTT.

V is TRBV7-2 and J is TRBJ2-1; maybe TRBD1 (5 bases). The CDR3 runs 13 residues. V was pared by 3 bases and J by 8 bases, with 11 bases between. Germline CDR1 and CDR2: SGHTA and FQGNSA. CDR3 in amino acids: CASSFDPGYEQFF. CDR3 in DNA: TGTGCCAGCAGCTTCGACCCAGGGTATGAGCAGTTCTTC. The whole variable domain, filled in from reference TRBV7-2 and TRBJ2-1, reads GAGVSQSPSNKVTEKGKDVELRCDPISGHTALYWYRQSLGQGLEFLIYFQGNSAPDKSGLPSDRFSAERTGGSVSTLTIQRTQQEDSAVYLCASSFDPGYEQFFGPGTRLTVL.

Ten or more counts support this clone. This chain links TRBV5-5 with TRBJ1-1; D remains unclear. Germline CDR1 and CDR2: SGHKS and YYEKEE (reference sequence). Trimming removed 0 bases at V and 4 bases at J, with 10 bases between. CDR3 length equals 14 residues. Here the CDR3 reads CASSLGHLTTEAFF. The CDR3 coding sequence is TGTGCCAGCAGCTTGGGACACCTGACCACTGAAGCTTTCTTT.

About this clone itself: With a much larger clone just one base away, this may be a read error. V is TRBV10-2 and J is TRBJ2-7; D is unclear. V shed 7 bases and J shed 10 bases, with 17 bases lying between them. Germline V gives CDR1 WSHSY, CDR2 SAAADI. This CDR3 spans 12 amino acids. CDR3 residues: CASMLPFGDQYF. DNA for the CDR3: TGCGCCAGCATGCTCCCTTTTGGTGACCAGTACTTC.

This clone is deemed medium-sized. The J gene is TRBJ2-7, the V gene TRBV19, with 7 bases aligning to TRBD2. The CDR3 contains 13 residues. Germline trimming cut 5 bases from V and 4 bases from J; bases unmatched to any gene: 5. CDR1 LNHDA and CDR2 SQIVND come from the germline V gene (reference sequence). DNA for the CDR3: TGTGCCAGTAGTGAACCGGGACTATACGAGCAGTACTTC. This encodes CASSEPGLYEQYF.

The CDR3 DNA reads as TGCAGCGTAGGAGGGACAGGGTCCTCTAGCGGGGCATACTCCTACAATGAGCAGTTCTTC. This sequence encodes CSVGGTGSSSGAYSYNEQFF. The V and J genes are TRBV29-1 and TRBJ2-1; D could derive from TRBD1 or TRBD2 (9 bases each). Germline values: CDR1 SQVTM, CDR2 ANQGSEA. With 6 bases removed from V and 0 bases from J, the gap between germline ends came to 30 bases. The CDR3 loop spans 20 amino acids.

This clone is labeled as medium-sized. The chain has TRBV27 and TRBJ2-5, with D unclear. The CDR3 length is 16 residues. In germline, CDR1 is MNHEY, CDR2 SMNVEV (reference sequence). The V end lost 0 bases, the J end lost 3 bases, and 14 bases lay between the germline ends. CDR3 nucleotides: TGTGCCAGCAGTTTATCGATAACGGCAGTCAAAGAGACCCAGTACTTC. It yields the protein CASSLSITAVKETQYF.

Note on this clone: At one end, the junction sequence differs from germline, possibly due to a read error. This chain uses TRBV29-1 with TRBJ2-1, with D perhaps matching TRBD2 (6 bases). This CDR3 contains 21 residues. From germline, CDR1 is SQVTM and CDR2 ANQGSEA. Here the CDR3 DNA reads TGCAGCGTAGGAGGGACTGGGTCCGGGACTTGCGGGGCATACTCCTACAATGTGCAGTTCTTC. As protein: CSVGGTGSGTCGAYSYNVQFF.